This TCR beta chain is from a study of T cells after yellow fever vaccination. Study-wide background: With SMART-Seq v4 Ultra Low Input, the fractions containing low cell numbers were prepared. Whole-study findings and limits: Only a minor proportion of clonotypes was detected across both CD4 and CD8 compartments.

TCRdb used MiXCR to reprocess the 5' RACE reads, holding one entry per CDR3 protein. The sample has 300,000 to 400,000 distinct CDR3 sequences, 4% seen once. This clonotype occurred a few times. Antigen specificity is unknown. This clonotype originated in a man in his late teens or twenties who received the YFV17D yellow fever vaccine. The input for sequencing was PBMCs, taken 5 days after the yellow fever booster vaccination.

CDR3 nucleotides: TGCAGCGGTCTAGTGGTCGCTGAAGCTTTCTTT. Protein product: CSGLVVAEAFF. The genes are TRBV29-1 and TRBJ1-1, with no clear D. V lost 7 bases, J lost 6 bases, and 12 bases lay in between. The CDR3 has 11 residues. Germline V CDR1 and CDR2: SQVTM, ANQGSEA.